Listed below are T cell receptor beta chains from one sample, sequenced in a study of blood T cell repertoires in COVID-19. The data were produced by immunoSEQ multiplex PCR, yet TCRdb's version contains in-frame clones alone and is incomplete. The sample lists 30,000 to 40,000 clones, roughly nine tenths seen once, with under 15% in the top ten. Sequencing input: peripheral blood. The source of these receptors is a man in his 70s with active COVID-19. Both conserved end residues are part of each CDR3. The order of the fields is clone size, D gene, V gene, J gene, CDR3 protein, CDR3 DNA. D genes are given only for firm matches. Size is omitted from some rows. Given values are once, few, many or a class for expanded clones.

NA	TRBD2	TRBV15	TRBJ2-1	CATSRGTSGPLEQFF	TGTGCCACCAGCAGAGGGACTAGCGGTCCTCTCGAGCAGTTCTTC
NA	NA	TRBV20-1	TRBJ2-7	CSASTGAGWEQYF	TGCAGTGCTAGTACTGGGGCAGGGTGGGAGCAGTACTTC
few	TRBD1	TRBV5-1	TRBJ2-7	CASSLGQGIKQYF	TGCGCCAGCAGCTTGGGACAGGGGATAAAGCAGTACTTC
NA	TRBD1	TRBV6-5	TRBJ1-6	CASGTGLVGSPLHF	TGTGCCAGCGGGACAGGGTTGGTTGGTTCACCCCTCCACTTT
NA	TRBD2	TRBV6-4	TRBJ2-3	CASSEGFAGVNVDTQYF	TGTGCCAGCAGTGAGGGTTTCGCGGGAGTGAATGTGGATACGCAGTATTTT
NA	TRBD1	TRBV5-1	TRBJ2-7	CASSLEGAPEQYF	TGCGCCAGCAGCTTGGAGGGGGCCCCCGAGCAGTACTTC
NA	TRBD2	TRBV5-5	TRBJ2-5	CASSLFAGGVETQYF	TGTGCCAGCAGCCTCTTTGCGGGAGGAGTAGAGACCCAGTACTTC
NA	TRBD2	TRBV27	TRBJ2-5	CASSYSGRLETQYF	TGTGCCAGCAGTTACAGCGGGAGGTTAGAGACCCAGTACTTC
NA	TRBD1	TRBV7-2	TRBJ2-1	CASSLDRAYNEQFF	TGTGCCAGCAGCTTGGACAGGGCCTACAATGAGCAGTTCTTC
NA	TRBD1	TRBV5-6	TRBJ2-1	CASSSGASDRGEQFF	TGTGCCAGCAGCTCCGGGGCCAGTGACAGGGGGGAGCAGTTCTTC
NA	TRBD1	TRBV28	TRBJ1-5	CASSLLGQGANQPQHF	TGTGCCAGCAGTTTGTTGGGACAGGGGGCGAATCAGCCCCAGCATTTT
once	TRBD2	TRBV5-4	TRBJ2-7	CASSLGSGGPYEQYF	TGTGCCAGCAGCTTGGGGTCGGGAGGGCCCTACGAGCAGTACTTC
NA	NA	TRBV11-2	TRBJ1-2	CASSLDMSRGRYGYTF	TGTGCCAGCAGCTTAGATATGAGCAGGGGTCGTTATGGCTACACCTTC
NA	NA	TRBV2	TRBJ2-3	CASSERAGSTDTQYF	TGTGCCAGCAGTGAACGGGCGGGCAGCACAGATACGCAGTATTTT
NA	TRBD2	TRBV5-1	TRBJ2-3	CASSWAPGLSTDTQYF	TGCGCCAGCAGCTGGGCACCGGGACTAAGCACAGATACGCAGTATTTT
NA	TRBD2	TRBV6-2/TRBV6-3	TRBJ2-1	CASSYSPSGMGEQFF	TGTGCCAGCAGTTACTCCCCTAGCGGGATGGGTGAGCAGTTCTTC
NA	NA	TRBV5-6	TRBJ2-7	CASSSDYEQYF	TGTGCCAGCAGCTCAGACTACGAGCAGTACTTC
NA	TRBD2	TRBV7-7	TRBJ2-1	CASSFGLAGVDEQFF	TGTGCCAGCAGCTTTGGACTAGCGGGAGTCGATGAGCAGTTCTTC
NA	NA	TRBV14	TRBJ2-5	CASSQDIVGTQYF	TGTGCCAGCAGCCAAGATATAGTTGGGACCCAGTACTTC
NA	NA	TRBV4-1	TRBJ2-1	CASSPRIDNEQFF	TGCGCCAGCAGCCCTCGCATAGACAATGAGCAGTTCTTC
NA	TRBD1	TRBV5-6	TRBJ1-2	CASSLGTPGQGGYGYTF	TGTGCCAGCAGCTTAGGAACTCCGGGACAGGGAGGCTATGGCTACACCTTC
NA	TRBD1	TRBV27	TRBJ2-1	CANPRQGPYNEQFF	TGTGCTAATCCACGACAGGGGCCCTACAATGAGCAGTTCTTC
NA	TRBD1	TRBV29-1	TRBJ2-7	CSVPSQSGQGAYEQYF	TGCAGCGTTCCATCACAATCGGGACAGGGGGCTTACGAGCAGTACTTC